The next 32 T cell receptor beta chains were all read from a single sample in a study of CD8+CD57+ T cells in acquired aplastic anemia. TCR beta VDJ and CDR3 profiles were obtained from a genomic DNA template. MiXCR was run by TCRdb on the reads, yielding one entry per CDR3 protein. The table records roughly 130,000 distinct CDR3 sequences, 48% of them present only once. Material for sequencing was sorted CD4+, CD8+, or CD8+CD57+ T cells (not recorded which) from PBMCs. These receptors were collected from a human donor in good health, serving as a control.

V gene TRBV5-1 combines with J gene TRBJ2-7; D perhaps matches TRBD2 (5 bases). The CDR3 loop spans 14 amino acids. The germline gives CDR1 SGHRS, CDR2 YFSETQ. Trimming stripped 2 bases from V and 4 bases from J, with 13 bases between. The CDR3 protein is CASSLDWLAYEQYF. Written as DNA, the CDR3 is TGCGCCAGCAGCTTAGACTGGCTAGCTTACGAGCAGTACTTC.

This clonotype was detected once. This chain uses TRBV20-1 with TRBJ1-1; tentative D call: TRBD1 (5 bases). This CDR3 spans 14 amino acids. Per the germline V gene, CDR1 is DFQATT and CDR2 is SNEGSKA (reference sequence). Deletions cut 4 bases from V and 0 bases from J, with 12 bases between. CDR3 nucleotides: TGCAGTGCTAAAGATCGACAGTTGAACACTGAAGCTTTCTTT. Translated: CSAKDRQLNTEAFF.

The genes are TRBV2 and TRBJ2-1; 7 bases are shared with TRBD1. The CDR3 is 13 amino acids. Germline assignment: CDR1 SNHLY and CDR2 FYNNEI. The J segment lost 4 bases and the V segment lost 6 bases, leaving 3 bases of the junction unmatched. CDR3 loop: CASSGQVYNEQFF. Here the CDR3 DNA reads TGTGCCAGCAGCGGACAGGTGTACAATGAGCAGTTCTTC. Using reference TRBV2 and TRBJ2-1 for the parts outside the CDR3, the full variable domain is EPEVTQTPSHQVTQMGQEVILRCVPISNHLYFYWYRQILGQKVEFLVSFYNNEISEKSEIFDDQFSVERPDGSNFTLKIRSTKLEDSAMYFCASSGQVYNEQFFGPGTRLTVL.

This clonotype was counted at least ten times. The V call is TRBV30, the J call TRBJ1-4, with unresolved D. The CDR3 covers 13 residues. V was pared by 0 bases and J by 8 bases, with 10 bases between. The germline gives CDR1 GTSNPN, CDR2 SVGIG (reference sequence). The CDR3 DNA sequence: TGTGCCTGGAGTGTACGGGGAACCGAAAAACTGTTTTTT. Translating gives CAWSVRGTEKLFF.

Note on this clonotype: A much larger clone is a single base away; this may be a read error. The J gene is TRBJ2-1, the V gene TRBV7-2, with 9 bases lining up with TRBD2. V lost 7 bases to trimming and J lost 2 bases; unmatched junction nucleotides: 6. From germline, CDR1 is SGHTA and CDR2 FQGNSA. This CDR3 comprises 15 residues. This chain's CDR3 is CASNSAGGTYNEQFF. Written as DNA, the CDR3 is TGTGCCAGCAACTCAGCGGGGGGAACCTACAATGAGCAGTTCTTC. Using reference TRBV7-2 and TRBJ2-1 for the parts outside the CDR3, the full variable domain is GAGVSQSPSNKVTEKGKDVELRCDPISGHTALYWYRQSLGQGLEFLIYFQGNSAPDKSGLPSDRFSAERTGGSVSTLTIQRTQQEDSAVYLCASNSAGGTYNEQFFGPGTRLTVL.

The chain is built from TRBV25-1 and TRBJ2-1, with a possible D match to TRBD2 (5 bases). V lost 0 bases and J lost 0, with 9 bases in between. There are 16 residues in the CDR3. Germline CDR1 MGHDK, CDR2 SYGVNS. The CDR3 loop reads CASSEYQRPSYNEQFF. The CDR3, as DNA: TGTGCCAGCAGTGAATATCAGCGGCCCTCCTACAATGAGCAGTTCTTC.

This clonotype was seen more than once but under ten times. J is TRBJ1-2 and V is TRBV7-2; D call uncertain. The CDR3 spans 13 residues. The V gene's germline CDR1 is SGHTA and CDR2 FQGNSA. The V and J ends lost 1 base and 5 bases respectively, with 8 bases between them. Here the CDR3 DNA reads TGTGCCAGCAGCTTAGGGTGGGAGTATGGCTACACCTTC. Residues: CASSLGWEYGYTF.

The rearrangement joins TRBV10-3 to TRBJ2-7, with D tentatively TRBD1 (5 bases). Trimming took off 0 bases at V and 2 bases at J, with 17 bases between the two ends. The CDR3 contains 17 residues. Germline CDR1 ENHRY, CDR2 SYGVKD. In nucleotides, the CDR3 is TGTGCCATCAGTGAGTCGACAGTCTCACAGATTCCCTACGAGCAGTACTTC. This codes for CAISESTVSQIPYEQYF.

This clonotype occurred many times. V gene TRBV7-9 combines with J gene TRBJ2-5; the match to TRBD1 covers 7 bases. The CDR3 is 15 residues long. The ends lost 1 base at V and 5 bases at J; junction bases unmatched: 7. The germline V gene has CDR1 SEHNR and CDR2 FQNEAQ (reference sequence). The CDR3 sequence: CASSLERTGRETQYF. Written as DNA, the CDR3 is TGTGCCAGCAGCTTAGAGAGGACAGGAAGGGAGACCCAGTACTTC. The variable domain in full, completed from reference TRBV7-9 and TRBJ2-5, reads DTGVSQNPRHKITKRGQNVTFRCDPISEHNRLYWYRQTLGQGPEFLTYFQNEAQLEKSRLLSDRFSAERPKGSFSTLEIQRTEQGDSAMYLCASSLERTGRETQYFGPGTRLLVL.

This clonotype was observed at least ten times. CDR3 sequence (DNA): TGTGCCAGCTCACCACCGGATTGGGACAGGGGCCAAGAGACCCAGTACTTC. Protein sequence: CASSPPDWDRGQETQYF. The rearrangement links TRBV18 to TRBJ2-5, with TRBD1 identical over 10 bases. The CDR3 is made up of 17 amino acids. Germline lookup yields CDR1 KGHSH and CDR2 LQKENI. The V segment lost 0 bases and the J segment 1 base; nucleotides outside the gene matches: 5. Full variable domain (outside the CDR3, taken from reference TRBV18 and TRBJ2-5): NAGVMQNPRHLVRRRGQEARLRCSPMKGHSHVYWYRQLPEEGLKFMVYLQKENIIDESGMPKERFSAEFPKEGPSILRIQQVVRGDSAAYFCASSPPDWDRGQETQYFGPGTRLLVL.

The rearrangement joins TRBV28 to TRBJ2-7, with D tentatively TRBD2 (6 bases). The germline V gene has CDR1 MDHEN and CDR2 SYDVKM. This CDR3 region has 13 residues. Between the trimmed V and J ends, which lost 4 bases and 3 bases, there was a span of 10 bases. The CDR3 DNA reads as TGTGCCAGCAGTTCAGGGAGGTTCTACGAGCAGTACTTC. Protein product: CASSSGRFYEQYF.

This clonotype was observed a few times. The chain is built from TRBV24-1 and TRBJ1-2; D gene unclear. Germline V gene lookup returns CDR1 KGHDR and CDR2 SFDVKD. V was cut by 3 bases and J by 8 bases, with 12 bases left in between. The CDR3 totals 13 residues. Here the CDR3 DNA reads TGTGCCACCAGTGATCCCCACAGAGGAGGCTACACCTTC. It codes for CATSDPHRGGYTF.

This clonotype has more than one count but fewer than ten. The chain uses TRBV12-3 or TRBV12-4 and TRBJ2-2; D unclear. This CDR3 region has 16 residues. V was clipped by 1 base and J by 4 bases, with 13 bases between them. The CDR3 region is CASSLGSRRSTGELFF. CDR3 in DNA: TGTGCCAGCAGTTTAGGGTCTAGGAGATCCACCGGGGAGCTGTTTTTT.

The rearrangement links TRBV20-1 to TRBJ2-1, with D uncertain. The V gene lost 6 bases and the J gene lost 2 bases, with 14 bases spanning the gap. The CDR3 spans 14 residues. Germline CDR1 DFQATT, CDR2 SNEGSKA (reference sequence). The CDR3 here is CSAALLSPYNEQFF. The CDR3 DNA reads TGCAGTGCCGCCCTTCTATCGCCCTACAATGAGCAGTTCTTC.

CDR3 sequence reads: CASSLMREKLFF. In nucleotides, the CDR3 is TGTGCCAGCAGCCTTATGCGCGAAAAACTGTTTTTT. This rearrangement joins TRBV7-8 to TRBJ1-4; D is unclear. Looked up from germline, CDR1 is SGHVS and CDR2 is FQNEAQ. Trimming left V 5 bases short and J 8 bases short, with 9 bases between. The CDR3 totals 12 residues.

The V and J genes are TRBV19 and TRBJ2-3; the D gene is possibly TRBD1 (6 bases). Germline CDR1 is LNHDA and CDR2 is SQIVND (reference sequence). Trimming removed 3 bases at V and 6 bases at J, with 22 bases between. This CDR3 has 17 residues. DNA of the CDR3: TGTGCCAGTAGTATTACCTCCAGGGGAGCTCTTGGGGATACGCAGTATTTT. It specifies CASSITSRGALGDTQYF.

A single count supports this clonotype. The chain links TRBV15 to TRBJ2-7; 8 positions match TRBD1. Germline V gene data show CDR1 as LNHNV and CDR2 as YYDKDF (reference sequence). The CDR3 extends over 16 amino acids. V shed 1 base, J shed 4 bases, and the junction held 9 bases outside the gene matches. For the CDR3, the DNA is TGTGCCACCAGCAGAGGATGGAGCAGGGGGCTGTACGAGCAGTACTTC. It is translated as CATSRGWSRGLYEQYF.

A note on this clonotype: This may come from a read error, since a much larger clone is one base off. V is TRBV4-2 and J is TRBJ2-1; D might be TRBD2 (7 bases). The CDR3 contains 17 residues. CDR1 and CDR2 from the germline V gene are LGHNA and YNFKEQ. The CDR3 loop reads CAGSLEGGAGSYNEQFF. CDR3 in DNA: TGTGCCGGCAGCCTAGAGGGGGGGGCCGGGAGTTACAATGAGCAGTTCTTC.

There are many counts of this clonotype. This rearrangement joins TRBV19 to TRBJ2-3, with D tentatively TRBD1 (5 bases). Trimming stripped 1 base from V and 1 base from J, with 18 bases between. CDR1 is LNHDA, CDR2 SQIVND, per germline (reference sequence). This CDR3 region has 18 residues. Here the CDR3 reads CASSIARDSYGGTDTQYF. In nucleotides, the CDR3 is TGTGCCAGTAGTATAGCCCGCGACAGCTATGGGGGCACAGATACGCAGTATTTT.

The chain joins TRBV7-2 to TRBJ2-5, with D unresolved. CDR1 is SGHTA, CDR2 FQGNSA, per germline. Trimming shortened V by 1 base and J by 0 bases, and 9 bases separated the two germline ends. There are 15 residues in the CDR3. The CDR3 coding sequence is TGTGCCAGCAGCTTAGGACGGACGTACCAAGAGACCCAGTACTTC. It codes for CASSLGRTYQETQYF.

This clonotype was recorded at least ten times. The J gene is TRBJ1-4, the V gene TRBV12-3 or TRBV12-4, with TRBD1 matching 9 bases. V lost 5 bases, J lost 6 bases, and 10 bases stayed unmatched. This CDR3 contains 16 residues. CDR3 in DNA: TGTGCCAGCAGTCCACCCCCGGGACAGGGCGATGAAAAACTGTTTTTT. The encoded protein is CASSPPPGQGDEKLFF.

This rearrangement joins TRBV19 to TRBJ2-1; 12 nucleotides match TRBD2. CDR1 and CDR2 (germline): LNHDA, SQIVND (reference sequence). This CDR3 has 16 amino acids. Trimming cost V 6 bases and J 8 bases; bases outside gene matches: 11. DNA for the CDR3: TGTGCCAGTAGCCCGACCCGGGCTAGCGGGAGGGATGAGCAGTTCTTC. Its translation is CASSPTRASGRDEQFF.

V usage is TRBV20-1 and J usage is TRBJ1-6; 11 bases fit TRBD1. The CDR3 runs 14 residues. J gave up 8 bases and V 3 bases, and 3 bases lay outside the gene matches. Germline V gene lookup returns CDR1 DFQATT and CDR2 SNEGSKA (reference sequence). The CDR3 DNA follows: TGCAGTGCTAGGGGGACAGGGGGGGATTCACCCCTCCACTTT. This sequence encodes CSARGTGGDSPLHF.

This clonotype was detected many times. The chain combines TRBV9 with TRBJ1-1, with 7 bases that match TRBD1. The V and J ends lost 4 bases and 0 bases, in that order; junction bases with no gene match: 6. The CDR3 loop spans 15 amino acids. Germline CDR1 SGDLS, CDR2 YYNGEE. Here the CDR3 reads CASSPRGDLNTEAFF. DNA of the CDR3: TGTGCCAGCAGCCCCAGGGGGGACCTGAACACTGAAGCTTTCTTT.

This chain uses TRBV12-3 or TRBV12-4 with TRBJ2-4, with 7 bases aligning to TRBD2. CDR3 length: 16 amino acids. Trimming took 7 bases from V and 1 from J; bases not matched to a gene: 10. This chain's CDR3 is CASTLRLAGAKNIQYF. As DNA, the CDR3 is TGTGCCAGCACCCTTCGACTAGCCGGCGCCAAAAACATTCAGTACTTC.

This clonotype was counted a few times. This rearrangement joins TRBV5-4 to TRBJ2-5; D may be TRBD2 (7 bases). The germline V gene has CDR1 SGHNT and CDR2 YYREEE (reference sequence). V was clipped by 4 bases and J by 2 bases, with 18 bases between them. The CDR3 sequence is 16 residues long. CDR3 amino acids: CASSPRGGAGQETQYF. The CDR3 DNA reads TGTGCCAGCAGCCCGAGGGGGGGGGCCGGTCAAGAGACCCAGTACTTC.

In this sample, this clonotype turned up many times. The chain is built from TRBV15 and TRBJ1-1; D remains ambiguous. Germline loops: CDR1 LNHNV, CDR2 YYDKDF (reference sequence). The length of the CDR3 is 14 residues. V lost 0 bases and J lost 2, with 7 bases in between. CDR3 bases: TGTGCCACCAGCAGAGATATAGCTAACACTGAAGCTTTCTTT. Its protein is CATSRDIANTEAFF.

As to this clonotype: One end of the junction varies from germline; a read error may be responsible. This rearrangement joins TRBV25-1 to TRBJ2-7; D is unclear. The CDR3 contains 16 residues. Per germline, CDR1 MGHDK and CDR2 SYGVNS. This CDR3 reads CAISESGDSMLHEQYF. The CDR3 DNA reads TGTGCCATCAGTGAGTCAGGTGACTCCATGCTCCACGAGCAGTACTTC.

A word on this clonotype: At one end, the junction sequence differs from germline, possibly due to a read error. The J gene is TRBJ2-3, the V gene TRBV10-3, with 12 bases fitting TRBD2. In germline, CDR1 is ENHRY, CDR2 SYGVKD. The length of the CDR3 is 16 residues. Written as DNA, the CDR3 is TGTGCCATCAGTGGTTCTAGCGGGGGGGCCCCAGATACGCGGTATTTT. Its translation is CAISGSSGGAPDTRYF.

This clonotype was found many times. The chain recombines TRBV20-1 with TRBJ1-2, with a weak D call TRBD1 (6 bases). Trimming cost V 4 bases and J 5 bases, with 20 bases left between them. Germline CDR1 reads DFQATT; CDR2 reads SNEGSKA (reference sequence). The CDR3 has 15 amino acids. The DNA of the CDR3 is TGCAGTGCTAAGATCGGCAATACAGGGACATATGGCTACACCTTC. As protein: CSAKIGNTGTYGYTF.

A note on this clonotype: The final CDR3 position lacks the conserved phenylalanine or tryptophan, pointing to a likely read error. The chain is built from TRBV2 and TRBJ2-2; 9 nucleotides match TRBD1. The V gene's germline CDR1 is SNHLY and CDR2 FYNNEI. The CDR3 runs to 14 residues. Trimming cost V 7 bases and J 6 bases; bases outside gene matches: 6. The CDR3 protein is CASTGQGRAGELFL. CDR3 DNA: TGTGCCAGCACGGGACAGGGTAGGGCCGGGGAGCTGTTTCTT.

On this clonotype itself: Germline and junction disagree at one end, which may indicate a read error. The rearrangement links TRBV2 to TRBJ1-1; a weak D match, TRBD1 (5 bases). The CDR3 sequence is 14 residues long. Germline values: CDR1 SNHLY, CDR2 FYNNEI. CDR3: CASSEPGSHTEALF. CDR3 nucleotide sequence: TGTGCCAGCAGTGAACCAGGGTCGCACACTGAAGCTCTCTTT.